A single T cell receptor beta chain is shown here with its context. The CDR3 extends over 12 amino acids. Germline lookup yields CDR1 SGHDN and CDR2 FVKESK. V was shortened by 4 bases and J by 4 bases, with 5 bases between the two germline ends. The data derive from a study of blood T cell repertoires in COVID-19. In the study overall: Both acute and convalescent COVID-19 samples were obtained from the United States, Italy and Spain.

Method: immunoSEQ multiplex PCR; TCRdb's copy keeps in-frame clones and lacks some. The table shows some 250,000 clones, with 80% to 85% occurring only once. Sequencing was performed on peripheral blood. The chain couples TRBV14 to TRBJ1-3, with D maybe TRBD1 (5 bases). The receptor's source is a man aged 35 to 55 with acute or convalescent COVID-19. CDR3 coding DNA: TGTGCCAGCAGCCGACAGGGAAACACCATATATTTT. This gives the protein CASSRQGNTIYF.